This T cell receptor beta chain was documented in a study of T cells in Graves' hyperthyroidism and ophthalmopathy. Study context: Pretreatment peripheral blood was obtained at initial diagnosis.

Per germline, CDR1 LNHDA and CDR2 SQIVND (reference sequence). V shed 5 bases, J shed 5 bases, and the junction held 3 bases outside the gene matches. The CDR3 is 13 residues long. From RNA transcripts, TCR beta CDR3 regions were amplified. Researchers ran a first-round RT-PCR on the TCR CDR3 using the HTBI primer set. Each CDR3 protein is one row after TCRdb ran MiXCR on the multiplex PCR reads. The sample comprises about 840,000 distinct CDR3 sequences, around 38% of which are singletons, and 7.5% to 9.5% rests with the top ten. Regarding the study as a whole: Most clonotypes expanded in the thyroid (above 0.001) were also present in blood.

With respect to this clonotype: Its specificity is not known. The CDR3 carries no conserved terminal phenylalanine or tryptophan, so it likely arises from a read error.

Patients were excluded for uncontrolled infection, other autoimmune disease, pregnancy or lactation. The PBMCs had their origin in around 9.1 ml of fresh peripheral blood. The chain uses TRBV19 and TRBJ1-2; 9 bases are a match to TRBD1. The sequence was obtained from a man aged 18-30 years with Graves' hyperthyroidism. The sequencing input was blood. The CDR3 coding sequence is TGTGCCAGTAGTCCCGGGACAGGGTATGGCTACACCTCC. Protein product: CASSPGTGYGYTS.